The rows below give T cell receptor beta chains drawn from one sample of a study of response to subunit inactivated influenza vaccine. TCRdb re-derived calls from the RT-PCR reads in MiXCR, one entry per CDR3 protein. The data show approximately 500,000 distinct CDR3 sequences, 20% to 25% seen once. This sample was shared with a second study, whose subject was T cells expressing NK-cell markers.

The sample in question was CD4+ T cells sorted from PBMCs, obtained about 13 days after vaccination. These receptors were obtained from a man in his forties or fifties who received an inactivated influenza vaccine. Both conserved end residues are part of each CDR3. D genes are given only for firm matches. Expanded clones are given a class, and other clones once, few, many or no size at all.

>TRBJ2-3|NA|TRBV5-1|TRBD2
CASSPERGSTDTQYF
TGCGCCAGCAGCCCGGAGCGGGGGAGCACAGATACGCAGTATTTT
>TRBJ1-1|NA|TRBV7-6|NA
CASSRSPGLNTEAFF
TGTGCCAGCAGCCGCAGCCCAGGTTTGAACACTGAAGCTTTCTTT
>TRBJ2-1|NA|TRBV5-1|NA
CASSLVGNNEQFF
TGCGCCAGCAGCTTGGTTGGGAATAATGAGCAGTTCTTC
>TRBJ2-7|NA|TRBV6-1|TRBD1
CASSHTGGSSYEQYF
TGTGCCAGCAGCCATACAGGGGGCAGCTCCTACGAGCAGTACTTC
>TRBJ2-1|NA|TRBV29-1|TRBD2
CSVEPGLADSYNEQFF
TGCAGCGTTGAACCGGGACTAGCGGACTCCTACAATGAGCAGTTCTTC
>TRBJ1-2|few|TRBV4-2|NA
CASAPGRDYGYTF
TGTGCCAGCGCGCCGGGGAGGGACTATGGCTACACCTTC
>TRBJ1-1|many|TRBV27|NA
CASSTSGGGVPFF
NA
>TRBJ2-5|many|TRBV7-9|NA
CASSPGHGGSGETQYF
TGTGCCAGCAGCCCTGGTCACGGGGGATCGGGAGAGACCCAGTACTTC
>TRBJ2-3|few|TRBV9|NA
CASSVAFDTQYF
TGTGCCAGCAGCGTAGCATTTGATACGCAGTATTTT
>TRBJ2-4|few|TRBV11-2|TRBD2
CASSYPGAGGPPLLAKNIQYF
TGTGCCAGCAGCTATCCCGGGGCGGGGGGACCACCCCTACTAGCCAAAAACATTCAGTACTTC
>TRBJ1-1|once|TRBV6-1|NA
CASSRADANTEAFF
TGTGCCAGCAGTAGGGCCGACGCGAACACTGAAGCTTTCTTT
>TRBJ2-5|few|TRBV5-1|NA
CASSLTAGSSQETQYF
TGCGCCAGCAGCTTGACGGCGGGGTCTTCCCAAGAGACCCAGTACTTC
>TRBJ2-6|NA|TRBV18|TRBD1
CASSSKTGNSGANVLTF
TGTGCCAGCTCATCAAAGACAGGGAACTCTGGGGCCAACGTCCTGACTTTC
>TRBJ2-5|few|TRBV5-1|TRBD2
CASSPGTSGETQYF
TGCGCCAGCAGCCCCGGGACTAGCGGGGAGACCCAGTACTTC
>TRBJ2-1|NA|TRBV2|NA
CASSDSAGRNNEQFF
TGTGCCAGCAGTGATAGCGCAGGGAGAAACAATGAGCAGTTCTTC
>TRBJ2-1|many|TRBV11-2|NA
CASSRIDAINEQFF
TGTGCCAGCAGCAGGATAGACGCAATTAATGAGCAGTTCTTC
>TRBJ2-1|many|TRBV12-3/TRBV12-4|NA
CASTPSEFNEQFF
TGTGCCAGCACTCCTTCTGAGTTCAATGAGCAGTTCTTC
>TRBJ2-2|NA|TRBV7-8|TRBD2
CASSPRPAGGNTGELFF
TGTGCCAGCAGCCCCCGTCCAGCGGGGGGCAACACCGGGGAGCTGTTTTTT
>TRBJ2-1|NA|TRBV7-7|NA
CASSLDSDLEQFF
TGTGCCAGCAGCTTAGACTCGGACCTTGAGCAGTTCTTC
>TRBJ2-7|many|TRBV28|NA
CASSLYEQYF
TGCGCCAGCAGCTTGTACGAGCAGTACTTC